What follows are 17 T cell receptor beta chains derived from one specimen sequenced in a study of blood T cell repertoires in COVID-19. Only in-frame clones appear in the TCRdb table, and some are missing; sequencing was by immunoSEQ multiplex PCR. The table lists 140,000 or so clones, about 83% of them singletons. The specimen sequenced was PBMCs or T cells enriched from blood (not recorded which). These receptors were collected from a woman between 45 and 65 years old with acute COVID-19.

This sequence joins TRBV5-8 and TRBJ1-2; D perhaps matches TRBD1 (5 bases). Germline CDR1 and CDR2: SGHTS and YDEGEE. The CDR3 covers 12 residues. With 1 base removed from V and 5 bases from J, the gap between germline ends came to 6 bases. The CDR3 DNA sequence: TGTGCCAGCAGCTTGCAGGGTTATGGCTACACCTTC. Translating it yields CASSLQGYGYTF.

The chain is built from TRBV7-2 and TRBJ1-4; 8 bases match TRBD1. CDR3 length: 14 amino acids. Germline lookup yields CDR1 SGHTA and CDR2 FQGNSA. J was trimmed by 8 bases and V by 3 bases; bases with no gene match: 5. The CDR3 sequence: CASSFRGRREKLFF. The CDR3 DNA reads as TGTGCCAGCAGCTTCAGGGGGCGCAGAGAAAAACTGTTTTTT.

V usage is TRBV5-1 and J usage is TRBJ2-1; 10 positions agree with TRBD2. The CDR3 spans 16 residues. Losses at the gene ends were 0 bases for V and 4 bases for J; bases not matched to a gene: 4. In germline, CDR1 is SGHRS, CDR2 YFSETQ. CDR3 DNA sequence: TGCGCCAGCAGCTTGGTAGCGGGAGGTCAGTACAATGAGCAGTTCTTC. Translated: CASSLVAGGQYNEQFF. The complete variable domain, with remaining parts taken from reference TRBV5-1 and TRBJ2-1, reads KAGVTQTPRYLIKTRGQQVTLSCSPISGHRSVSWYQQTPGQGLQFLFEYFSETQRNKGNFPGRFSGRQFSNSRSEMNVSTLELGDSALYLCASSLVAGGQYNEQFFGPGTRLTVL.

V is TRBV3-1 (or the pseudogene TRBV3-2) and J is TRBJ2-5, with TRBD1 identical over 9 bases. The junction had 7 bases not matched to a gene; V was cut back by 6 bases and J by 5 bases. CDR1 and CDR2 (germline): LGHDT, YNNKEL (reference sequence). CDR3 length equals 14 residues. CDR3 amino acids: CASRSQGAGETQYF. In nucleotides, the CDR3 is TGTGCCAGCAGATCACAGGGGGCGGGGGAGACCCAGTACTTC.

V usage is TRBV27 and J usage is TRBJ2-1; 9 positions agree with TRBD2. Losses at the gene ends were 5 bases for V and 7 bases for J; bases not matched to a gene: 12. The CDR3 runs to 16 residues. The germline CDR1 and CDR2 sequences are MNHEY and SMNVEV (reference sequence). The CDR3, as DNA: TGTGCCAGCAGTAGGGCTAGCGGGATTGTAGGGAATGAGCAGTTCTTC. The encoded protein is CASSRASGIVGNEQFF.

V gene TRBV5-4 combines with J gene TRBJ2-7, with unresolved D. V was trimmed by 3 bases and J by 6 bases, leaving 25 bases between them. CDR3 length: 17 residues. The germline gives CDR1 SGHNT, CDR2 YYREEE (reference sequence). CDR3 loop: CASSSDCLSRNSGEQYF. Here the CDR3 DNA reads TGTGCCAGCAGCTCCGACTGCCTATCAAGGAATTCGGGCGAGCAGTACTTC. Looking up the rest from reference TRBV5-4 and TRBJ2-7 gives the full variable domain: ETGVTQSPTHLIKTRGQQVTLRCSSQSGHNTVSWYQQALGQGPQFIFQYYREEENGRGNFPPRFSGLQFPNYSSELNVNALELDDSALYLCASSSDCLSRNSGEQYFGPGTRLTVT.

DNA of the CDR3: TGTGCCAGCAGTTACACAGGGTCCCCCGGGAGCTACACCTTC. This encodes CASSYTGSPGSYTF. The chain carries TRBV28 and TRBJ1-2, with D possibly TRBD1 on 6 matching bases. The CDR3 runs to 14 residues. Trimming pared 4 bases from V and 9 bases from J, leaving 18 bases between. Per the germline V gene, CDR1 is MDHEN and CDR2 is SYDVKM.

This clone was detected only a few times. The chain has TRBV9 and TRBJ1-3; D is possibly TRBD1 (5 bases). In germline, CDR1 is SGDLS, CDR2 YYNGEE. The CDR3 length is 18 residues. Trimming took off 0 bases at V and 2 bases at J, with 18 bases between the two ends. The CDR3 reads CASSVEPVRVTAGNTIYF. The CDR3 nucleotides read TGTGCCAGCAGCGTAGAGCCCGTTAGGGTGACAGCTGGAAACACCATATATTTT.

The chain has TRBV11-3 and TRBJ1-1; TRBD1 aligns across 7 bases. This CDR3 spans 15 amino acids. Germline V gene sequence: CDR1 SGHNT, CDR2 YENEEA. J was trimmed by 0 bases and V by 6 bases; bases with no gene match: 7. This CDR3 is CASRPGGLVNTEAFF. The CDR3 DNA reads as TGTGCCAGCAGGCCAGGGGGGCTAGTGAACACTGAAGCTTTCTTT.

The rearrangement joins TRBV12-3 or TRBV12-4 to TRBJ1-2; D is undetermined. The CDR3 totals 13 residues. V was pared by 6 bases and J by 0 bases, with 8 bases between. Here the CDR3 DNA reads TGTGCCAGCAGCCGCCCTACTAACTATGGCTACACCTTC. Translating gives CASSRPTNYGYTF.

This chain links TRBV21-1 with TRBJ2-3; the D call in the table, TRBD2, was not verified against the DNA. TRBV21-1 is noted as a pseudogene. The CDR3 is 16 residues long. The DNA for the CDR3 is TGTGCCAGCAGCTCAACCGAGCGGGGCCGCACAGATACGCAGTATTTT. This encodes CASSSTERGRTDTQYF.

The V call is TRBV7-9, the J call TRBJ1-3; 7 nucleotides line up with TRBD1. The CDR3 contains 16 residues. The V gene's germline CDR1 is SEHNR and CDR2 FQNEAQ (reference sequence). V lost 5 bases to trimming and J lost 2 bases; unmatched junction nucleotides: 9. CDR3 DNA: TGTGCCAGCAGCCTTGGACAGGTTGGGACTGGAAACACCATATATTTT. It translates to CASSLGQVGTGNTIYF.

This chain links TRBV7-9 with TRBJ2-7, with 7 nucleotides matching TRBD1. Unmatched junction bases numbered 10, after V lost 2 bases and J lost 3 bases. CDR3 length equals 16 residues. CDR1 and CDR2 from the germline V gene are SEHNR and FQNEAQ (reference sequence). The CDR3 bases are TGTGCCAGCAGCTTATCTTCCGGGACAGACTTCTACGAGCAGTACTTC. Translating gives CASSLSSGTDFYEQYF.

V and J are TRBV5-1 and TRBJ2-3, with 9 bases matching TRBD2. Per the germline V gene, CDR1 is SGHRS and CDR2 is YFSETQ. This CDR3 is built from 16 residues. J gave up 3 bases and V 0 bases, and 5 bases lay outside the gene matches. The CDR3 DNA sequence: TGCGCCAGCAGCTTGGGGACTAGCGAGAGGACAGATACGCAGTATTTT. It encodes CASSLGTSERTDTQYF. The full variable domain, with the rest looked up from reference TRBV5-1 and TRBJ2-3, is KAGVTQTPRYLIKTRGQQVTLSCSPISGHRSVSWYQQTPGQGLQFLFEYFSETQRNKGNFPGRFSGRQFSNSRSEMNVSTLELGDSALYLCASSLGTSERTDTQYFGPGTRLTVL.

The chain couples TRBV4-1 to TRBJ2-5; D not resolved. Per germline, CDR1 MGHRA and CDR2 YSYEKL. This CDR3 region has 13 residues. The germline V and J ends were trimmed by 3 bases and 3 bases, with 8 bases remaining between them. CDR3 in DNA: TGCGCCAGCAGCCATCCAGGTGAAGAGACCCAGTACTTC. Protein sequence: CASSHPGEETQYF.

The rearrangement joins TRBV24-1 to TRBJ2-1, with 7 bases matching TRBD2. The CDR3 length is 16 residues. V lost 2 bases and J lost 6; bases outside the gene matches: 9. Looked up from germline, CDR1 is KGHDR and CDR2 is SFDVKD. The CDR3 protein is CATSDSTRDYRNEQFF. The DNA of the CDR3 is TGTGCCACCAGTGATTCTACCCGGGACTACCGCAATGAGCAGTTCTTC.

The chain is built from TRBV7-3 and TRBJ2-3, with 7 positions matching TRBD1. The trim removed 4 bases at V and 0 bases at J, leaving 4 bases unmatched. This CDR3 contains 15 residues. Germline-derived CDR1 and CDR2 are SGHTA and FQGTGA. For the CDR3, the DNA is TGTGCCAGCAGCTCGACAGGGTTTAGCACAGATACGCAGTATTTT. It yields the protein CASSSTGFSTDTQYF.